This T cell receptor beta chain was profiled in a study of blood T cell repertoires in COVID-19. The wider study: Samples representing acute and convalescent COVID-19 were sourced from the United States, Italy and Spain. PBMCs, B-cell-depleted T cells, or T cells provided the cDNA or gDNA that made up the material.

Patients from Seattle were sampled longitudinally, starting during active infection. Original methodology: Reference gene primer amplification in the assay estimated nucleated cell counts. TCRdb's table, derived via immunoSEQ multiplex PCR, lists solely in-frame clones and lacks some. The V and J calls and the clone size are those of that table, but D and trimming were determined from the DNA. Among tens of thousands of clones listed, around 90% were seen once. The TCR sequence derives from an older woman with COVID-19, enrolled during active disease. Sequencing input: peripheral blood.

CDR3 in DNA: TGTGCACCCCGACGAGGACAGGGGCCGACCAAAAACATTCAGTACTTC. It yields the protein CAPRRGQGPTKNIQYF. The gene calls are TRBV3-1 (or the pseudogene TRBV3-2) and TRBJ2-4; 9 positions agree with TRBD1. The CDR3 has 16 amino acids. Germline V gene lookup returns CDR1 LGHDT and CDR2 YNNKEL (reference sequence).